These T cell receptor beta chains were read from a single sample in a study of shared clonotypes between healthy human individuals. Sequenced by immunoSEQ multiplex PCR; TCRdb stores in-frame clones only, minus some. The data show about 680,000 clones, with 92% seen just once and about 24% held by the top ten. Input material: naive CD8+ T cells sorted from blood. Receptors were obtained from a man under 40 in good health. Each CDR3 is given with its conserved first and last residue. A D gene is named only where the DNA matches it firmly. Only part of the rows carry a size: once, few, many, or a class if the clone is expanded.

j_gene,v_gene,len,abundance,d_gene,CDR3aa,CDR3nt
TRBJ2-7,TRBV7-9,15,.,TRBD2,CASSSSSGRLSEQYF,TGTGCCAGCAGCTCCTCTAGCGGGAGACTCTCCGAGCAGTACTTC
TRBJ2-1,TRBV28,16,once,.,CASPSQSSPRSNEQFF,TGTGCCAGCCCCTCTCAGTCCAGCCCTAGATCCAATGAGCAGTTCTTC
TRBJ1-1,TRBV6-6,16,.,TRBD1,CASSSPLDRVDTEAFF,TGTGCCAGCAGTTCTCCTCTCGACAGGGTGGACACTGAAGCTTTCTTT
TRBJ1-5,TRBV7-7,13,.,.,CPPGGHSNQPQHF,TGTCCCCCCGGGGGGCATAGCAATCAGCCCCAGCATTTT
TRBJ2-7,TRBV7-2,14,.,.,CASSLAYGKAEQYF,TGTGCCAGCAGCTTAGCGTACGGGAAGGCCGAGCAGTACTTC
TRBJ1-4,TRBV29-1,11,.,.,CSVEGGEKLFF,TGCAGCGTTGAAGGTGGTGAAAAACTGTTTTTT
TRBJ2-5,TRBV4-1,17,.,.,CASSLMGRGVGQETQYF,TGCGCCAGCAGCCTCATGGGCAGGGGCGTTGGACAAGAGACCCAGTACTTC
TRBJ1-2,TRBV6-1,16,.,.,CASSEGTGNRNYGYTF,TGTGCCAGCAGTGAAGGAACAGGAAACCGAAACTATGGCTACACCTTC
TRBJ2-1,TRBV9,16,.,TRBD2,CASNPGTSGIYNEQFF,TGTGCCAGCAACCCAGGGACTAGCGGGATCTACAATGAGCAGTTCTTC
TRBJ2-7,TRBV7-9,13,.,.,CASSSRYSYEQYF,TGTGCCAGCAGTTCTAGATACTCCTACGAGCAGTACTTC
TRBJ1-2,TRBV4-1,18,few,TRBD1,CASSQAFPGTGKGYGYTF,TGCGCCAGCAGCCAAGCCTTTCCCGGGACAGGGAAGGGCTATGGCTACACCTTC
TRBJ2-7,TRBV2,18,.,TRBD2,CASSEAPSGSFGFYEQYF,TGTGCCAGCAGTGAAGCGCCTAGCGGGAGTTTCGGGTTCTACGAGCAGTACTTC
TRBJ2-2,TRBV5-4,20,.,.,CASSLVGTGLPSANTGELFF,TGTGCCAGCAGCTTGGTTGGTACAGGGCTTCCATCGGCGAACACCGGGGAGCTGTTTTTT
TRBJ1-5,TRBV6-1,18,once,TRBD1,CASSEGQGGRYSNQPQHF,TGTGCCAGCAGTGAAGGGCAGGGGGGCCGTTATAGCAATCAGCCCCAGCATTTT
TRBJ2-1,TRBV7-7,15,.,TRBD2,CASSRFEGGYNEQFF,TGTGCTAGCAGCAGGTTTGAGGGAGGGTACAATGAGCAGTTCTTC
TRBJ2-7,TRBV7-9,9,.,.,CASGYEQYF,TGTGCCAGCGGCTACGAGCAGTACTTC
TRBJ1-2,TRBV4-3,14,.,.,CASSQIGGQFGYTF,TGCGCCAGCAGCCAAATAGGAGGACAGTTTGGCTACACCTTC
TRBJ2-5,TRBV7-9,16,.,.,CASSHQTQGPQETQYF,TGTGCCAGCAGCCACCAAACCCAAGGACCCCAAGAGACCCAGTACTTC
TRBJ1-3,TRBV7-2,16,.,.,CASRAGPINSGNTIYF,TGTGCCAGCAGGGCCGGGCCTATCAACTCTGGAAACACCATATATTTT
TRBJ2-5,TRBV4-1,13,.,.,CASSQVQEETQYF,TGCGCCAGCAGCCAAGTGCAAGAAGAGACCCAGTACTTC
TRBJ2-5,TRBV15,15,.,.,CATAYRGDLQETQYF,TGTGCCACCGCTTATCGAGGGGACCTACAAGAGACCCAGTACTTC
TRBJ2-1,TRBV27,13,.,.,CASSFNWFNEQFF,TGTGCCAGCAGCTTTAACTGGTTCAATGAGCAGTTCTTC
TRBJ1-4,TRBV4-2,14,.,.,CASSQEQSDEKLFF,TGTGCCAGCAGCCAAGAACAATCCGATGAAAAACTGTTTTTT
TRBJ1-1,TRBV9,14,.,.,CASSVVEGRAEAFF,TGTGCCAGCAGCGTAGTGGAGGGAAGGGCTGAAGCTTTCTTT
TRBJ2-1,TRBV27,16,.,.,CASSELTASSYNEQFF,TGTGCCAGCAGCGAACTTACGGCGAGCTCCTACAATGAGCAGTTCTTC
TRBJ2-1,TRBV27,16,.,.,CASSGWRLGSDNEQFF,TGTGCCAGCAGTGGTTGGCGGTTAGGTTCCGACAATGAGCAGTTCTTC
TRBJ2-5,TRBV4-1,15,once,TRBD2,CASSKIAGGPETQYF,TGCGCCAGCAGCAAAATAGCGGGAGGGCCAGAGACCCAGTACTTC
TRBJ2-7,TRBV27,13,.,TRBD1,CASRRQGSYEQYF,TGTGCCAGCAGAAGACAGGGCTCCTACGAGCAGTACTTC
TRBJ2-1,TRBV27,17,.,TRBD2,CASLGGLAGGPYNEQFF,TGTGCCAGCTTGGGTGGACTAGCGGGAGGGCCCTACAATGAGCAGTTCTTC
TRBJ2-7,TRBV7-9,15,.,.,CASSSHEETGYEQYF,TGTGCCAGCAGCTCCCATGAAGAGACAGGCTACGAGCAGTACTTC
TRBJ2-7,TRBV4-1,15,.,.,CASSQSSQALGEQYF,TGCGCCAGCAGCCAATCCTCCCAGGCGCTGGGGGAGCAGTACTTC
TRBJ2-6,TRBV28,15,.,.,CASRREEAGANVLTF,TGTGCCAGCAGGCGGGAAGAGGCTGGGGCCAACGTCCTGACTTTC
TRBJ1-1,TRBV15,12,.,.,CATSLVNTEAFF,TGTGCCACCAGTCTGGTGAACACTGAAGCTTTCTTT
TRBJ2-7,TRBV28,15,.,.,CASSLGQGWDYEQYF,TGTGCCAGCAGTTTGGGGCAGGGTTGGGACTACGAGCAGTACTTC
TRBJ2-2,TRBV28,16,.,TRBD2,CASSGREKLGTGELFF,TGTGCCAGCTCGGGGCGGGAGAAGTTAGGGACCGGGGAGCTGTTTTTT
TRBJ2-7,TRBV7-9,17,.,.,CASSLAMWGLTLYEQYF,TGTGCCAGCAGCTTAGCGATGTGGGGATTGACCCTCTACGAGCAGTACTTC
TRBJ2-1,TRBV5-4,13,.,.,CASSLAEGGEQFF,TGTGCCAGCAGCTTGGCCGAAGGAGGGGAGCAGTTCTTC
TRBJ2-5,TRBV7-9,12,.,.,CASSQERETQYF,TGTGCCAGCAGCCAGGAAAGAGAGACCCAGTACTTC
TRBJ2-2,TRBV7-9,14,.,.,CASSLVPNTGELFF,TGTGCCAGCAGCTTAGTCCCTAACACCGGGGAGCTGTTTTTT
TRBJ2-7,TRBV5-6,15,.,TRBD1,CASSQLTGNSYEQYF,TGTGCCAGCAGCCAGTTGACAGGGAACTCCTACGAGCAGTACTTC